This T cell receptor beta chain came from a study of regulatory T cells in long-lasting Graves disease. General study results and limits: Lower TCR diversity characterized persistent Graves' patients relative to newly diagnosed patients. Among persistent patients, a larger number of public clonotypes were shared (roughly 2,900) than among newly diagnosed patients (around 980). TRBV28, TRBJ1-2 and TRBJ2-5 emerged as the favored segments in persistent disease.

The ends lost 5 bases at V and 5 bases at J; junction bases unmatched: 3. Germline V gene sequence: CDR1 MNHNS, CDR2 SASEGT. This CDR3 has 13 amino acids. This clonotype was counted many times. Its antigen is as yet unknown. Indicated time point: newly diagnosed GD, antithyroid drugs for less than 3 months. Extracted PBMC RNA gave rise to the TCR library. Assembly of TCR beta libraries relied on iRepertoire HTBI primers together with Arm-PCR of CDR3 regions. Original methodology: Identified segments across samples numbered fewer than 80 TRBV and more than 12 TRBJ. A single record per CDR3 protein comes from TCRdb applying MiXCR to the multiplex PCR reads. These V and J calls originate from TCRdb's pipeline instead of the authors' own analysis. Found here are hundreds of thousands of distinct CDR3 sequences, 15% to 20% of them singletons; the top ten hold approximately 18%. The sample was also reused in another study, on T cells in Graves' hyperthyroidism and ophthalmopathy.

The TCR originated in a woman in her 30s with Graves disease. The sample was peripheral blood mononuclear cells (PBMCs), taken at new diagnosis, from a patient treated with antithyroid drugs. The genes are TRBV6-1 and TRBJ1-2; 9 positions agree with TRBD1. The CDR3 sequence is CASSRDRVYGYTF. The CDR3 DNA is TGTGCCAGCAGTCGGGACAGGGTGTATGGCTACACCTTC.